What follows describes a single T cell receptor (beta chain). This clone was detected only a few times. Its antigen is not yet known. The sample holds no much larger clone one base away, and base qualities are not on file. The record originates from a study of beta chain features in type 1 diabetes (dated by TCRdb to 2016 to 2019). Describing the broader study: No differences in mean age, gender distribution, total cell number or subset yield were found between patients and healthy donors. Whereas all 30 or so donors provided naive and central memory subsets, regulatory and stem cell-like memory subsets were isolated from just 8 patients and about 8 healthy donors. A total of under 120,000,000 sorted cells were examined across all samples, and RNA yield correlated strongly with the number of cells per subset. The study compared the TCRB repertoires of sorted circulating CD4+ T cell subsets in recently diagnosed type 1 diabetes patients with those in matched healthy donors.

Each donor gave one peripheral blood draw, about 110 mL on average, collected into heparinised tubes. A BD FACSAria II and a panel including CD45RO, CCR7, CD25, CD127, CD95 and CD27 were used to sort naive, central memory, regulatory and stem cell-like memory CD4+ T cells. All sorted populations exceeded 95% purity. PBMCs were separated immediately by Lymphoprep density gradient centrifugation and were stained directly, without being cultured. So that batch effects would be minimized, each experiment stained and sorted samples in pairs, pairing one healthy donor with one patient. V and J are trimmed by 0 bases and 6 bases, and the gene matches miss 6 bases of the junction. CDR1 and CDR2 are drawn from the germline V gene: SGHRS, YFSETQ. The CDR3 runs 15 residues from the cysteine to the phenylalanine. Only the CDR3 DNA stays, 45 bases, in frame from base 1. Here is what the overall study found, with its caveats: Because small numbers of individuals were included in the HLA sub-analyses, any influence of HLA type on TCRB rearrangement was left unresolved. PCR may preferentially amplify shorter templates, but because patient and control samples were amplified and corrected together, any resulting skew would affect both groups equally. Fewer insertions and more nucleotide deletions at VDJ recombination sites were observed in patients with type 1 diabetes, implying thymic rearrangement abnormalities. Type 1 diabetes patients showed a moderate but significant shortening of TCRB CDR3 length in all four CD4+ subsets. Because cDNA was sequenced instead of genomic DNA, activated cells with high expression could be over-represented, although the groups did not differ in activation or CD3 levels. Naive, central memory and regulatory TCRB repertoires appeared more similar among patients than among healthy donors.

All of the isolated RNA was reverse transcribed with the High Capacity cDNA Reverse Transcription Kit, so expressed TCRB transcripts were sequenced. Deep immunoSEQ sequencing was applied to naive, central memory and regulatory T cell samples, giving an average of about 3.57 million total reads per sample. Sorted cells were lysed in RLT buffer, and RNA was extracted using DNase-treated RNeasy Micro or Mini kits according to cell number. Each cell subset was processed on its own to prevent cross-contamination, while patient and healthy donor samples were processed together. TCRB sequences were amplified from cDNA with the immunoSEQ multiplex PCR, producing 87-bp fragments spanning the CDR3 region. Sequencing of the amplicons was done on the Illumina HiSeq platform. Concerning the study's data processing: Synthetic template baselines were used to correct PCR bias computationally, reads within Hamming distance 2 were collapsed together, and singletons that could not be merged were discarded. Reads were aligned against IMGT to assign V, D and J genes, CDR3 length and insertions or deletions at six rearrangement sites. Clonotype counts were normalized to sorted cell number within each subset before computing true diversity and Gini coefficients with the tcR R package. The overlap coefficient, calculated on TCRB nucleotide sequences, was used to quantify repertoire sharing. TCRdb stores this immuneACCESS table with in-frame sequences only. Part of the clones is absent; in the studies checked, under half of the shortfall reflects unresolved V genes, and no reason is known for the rest. That table gives V, J and clone size, and the DNA gave D and trimming. The sample records under 200,000 clones, roughly 8% of which are singletons. Clones ranked in the top ten supply approximately 0.54% of the sample.

The receptor comes from a woman younger than 35 with type 1 diabetes. The chain uses TRBV5-1 and TRBJ2-1; TRBD2 aligns with 7 central bases. Sequencing input: central memory CD4+ T cells from blood. The CDR3 region has the sequence CASSLGAGDSNEQFF. The sequence in DNA is TGCGCCAGCAGCTTGGGGGCGGGAGATAGCAATGAGCAGTTCTTC.